Below are 3 T cell receptor beta chains sequenced from a single sample in a study of blood T cell repertoires in COVID-19. Profiling relied on immunoSEQ multiplex PCR, and the TCRdb table lists in-frame clones only, not all of them. The table records 300,000 to 350,000 clones, around 90% of them present only once. Sequencing was carried out using PBMCs or T cells enriched from blood (not recorded which). Receptor source: a woman between 18 and 29 years old with acute COVID-19.

The rearrangement links TRBV29-1 to TRBJ1-2, with a weak D call TRBD1 (5 bases). The germline V gene encodes CDR1 SQVTM and CDR2 ANQGSEA. Trimming removed 7 bases at V and 7 bases at J, with 19 bases between. The CDR3 loop spans 13 amino acids. The CDR3 sequence: CSAQKGRATGYTF. The DNA for the CDR3 is TGCAGCGCCCAAAAGGGCAGGGCGACTGGCTACACCTTC. Full variable domain (outside the CDR3, taken from reference TRBV29-1 and TRBJ1-2): SAVISQKPSRDICQRGTSLTIQCQVDSQVTMMFWYRQQPGQSLTLIATANQGSEATYESGFVIDKFPISRPNLTFSTLTVSNMSPEDSSIYLCSAQKGRATGYTFGSGTRLTVV.

The V and J genes are TRBV19 and TRBJ2-7, with TRBD1 matching 8 bases. The CDR3 consists of 14 residues. Germline trimming cut 5 bases from V and 3 bases from J; bases unmatched to any gene: 6. Per the germline V gene, CDR1 is LNHDA and CDR2 is SQIVND (reference sequence). This CDR3 is CASSAQTGVYEQYF. DNA for the CDR3: TGTGCCAGTAGTGCCCAGACAGGGGTCTACGAGCAGTACTTC. Complete variable domain (other parts from reference TRBV19 and TRBJ2-7): DGGITQSPKYLFRKEGQNVTLSCEQNLNHDAMYWYRQDPGQGLRLIYYSQIVNDFQKGDIAEGYSVSREKKESFPLTVTSAQKNPTAFYLCASSAQTGVYEQYFGPGTRLTVT.

This clone was observed once. V usage is TRBV5-1 and J usage is TRBJ2-7, with 10 bases matching TRBD2. Germline CDR1 SGHRS, CDR2 YFSETQ. The trim removed 1 base at V and 0 bases at J, leaving 7 bases unmatched. The CDR3 contains 17 residues. This CDR3 is CASSLSLTSGVSYEQYF. DNA of the CDR3: TGCGCCAGCAGCTTGTCCCTAACTAGCGGGGTCTCCTACGAGCAGTACTTC.